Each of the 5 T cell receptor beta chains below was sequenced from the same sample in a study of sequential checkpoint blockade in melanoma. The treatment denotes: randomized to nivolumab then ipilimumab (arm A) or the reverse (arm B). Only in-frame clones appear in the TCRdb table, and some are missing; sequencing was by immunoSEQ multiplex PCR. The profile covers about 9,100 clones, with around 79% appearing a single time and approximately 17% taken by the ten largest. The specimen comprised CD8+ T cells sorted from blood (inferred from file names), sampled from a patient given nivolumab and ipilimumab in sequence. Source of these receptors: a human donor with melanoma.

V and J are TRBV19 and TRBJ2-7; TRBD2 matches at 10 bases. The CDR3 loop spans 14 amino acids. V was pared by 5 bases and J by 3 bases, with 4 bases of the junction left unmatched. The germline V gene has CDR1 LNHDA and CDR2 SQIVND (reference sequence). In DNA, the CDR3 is TGTGCCAGTAGTTCTAGCGGGGGCCGCTACGAGCAGTACTTC. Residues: CASSSSGGRYEQYF.

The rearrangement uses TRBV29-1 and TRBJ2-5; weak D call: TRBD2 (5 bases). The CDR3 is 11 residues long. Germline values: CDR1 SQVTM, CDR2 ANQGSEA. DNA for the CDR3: TGCAACGGACTGGAACAAGAGACCCAGTACTTC. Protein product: CNGLEQETQYF.

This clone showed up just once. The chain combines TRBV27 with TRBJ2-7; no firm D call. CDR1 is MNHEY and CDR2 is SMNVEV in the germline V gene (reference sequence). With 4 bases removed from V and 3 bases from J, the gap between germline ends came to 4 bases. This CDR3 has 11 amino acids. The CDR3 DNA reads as TGTGCCAGCAGTTACGGCTACGAGCAGTACTTC. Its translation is CASSYGYEQYF.

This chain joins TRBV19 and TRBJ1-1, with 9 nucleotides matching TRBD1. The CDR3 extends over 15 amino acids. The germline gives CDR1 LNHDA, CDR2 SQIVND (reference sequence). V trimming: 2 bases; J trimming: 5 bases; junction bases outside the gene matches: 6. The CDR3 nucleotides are TGTGCCAGTAGTATAACAGGGGGCGCGGTTACTGAAGCTTTCTTT. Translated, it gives CASSITGGAVTEAFF.

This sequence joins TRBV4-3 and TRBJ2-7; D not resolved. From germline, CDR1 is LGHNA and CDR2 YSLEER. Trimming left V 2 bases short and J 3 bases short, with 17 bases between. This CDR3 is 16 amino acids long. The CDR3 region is CASSQSRVPGDYEQYF. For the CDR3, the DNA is TGCGCCAGCAGCCAAAGCCGGGTCCCCGGAGACTACGAGCAGTACTTC.